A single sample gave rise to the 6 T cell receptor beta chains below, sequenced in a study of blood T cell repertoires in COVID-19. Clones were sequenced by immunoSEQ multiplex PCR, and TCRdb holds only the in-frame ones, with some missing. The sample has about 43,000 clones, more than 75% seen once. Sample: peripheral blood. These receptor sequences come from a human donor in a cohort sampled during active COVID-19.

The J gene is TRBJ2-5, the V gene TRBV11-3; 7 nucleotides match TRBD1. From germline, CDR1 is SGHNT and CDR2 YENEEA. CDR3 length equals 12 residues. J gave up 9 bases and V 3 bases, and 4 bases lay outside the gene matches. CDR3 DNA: TGTGCCAGCAGCTTGACACAGGGGTCCCAGTACTTC. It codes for CASSLTQGSQYF.

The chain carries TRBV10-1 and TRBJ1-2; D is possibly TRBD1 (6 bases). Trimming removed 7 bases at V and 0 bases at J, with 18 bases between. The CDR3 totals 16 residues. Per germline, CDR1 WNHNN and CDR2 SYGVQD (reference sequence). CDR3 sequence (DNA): TGCGCCAGCACCCAGGGGCCCGACGGGGCTAACTATGGCTACACCTTC. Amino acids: CASTQGPDGANYGYTF.

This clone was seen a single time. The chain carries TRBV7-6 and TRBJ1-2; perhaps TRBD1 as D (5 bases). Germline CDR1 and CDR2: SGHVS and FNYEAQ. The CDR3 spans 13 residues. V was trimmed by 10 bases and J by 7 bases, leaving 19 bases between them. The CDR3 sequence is CATAGLTMGGYTF. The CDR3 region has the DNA TGTGCCACCGCAGGGTTAACGATGGGTGGCTACACCTTC.

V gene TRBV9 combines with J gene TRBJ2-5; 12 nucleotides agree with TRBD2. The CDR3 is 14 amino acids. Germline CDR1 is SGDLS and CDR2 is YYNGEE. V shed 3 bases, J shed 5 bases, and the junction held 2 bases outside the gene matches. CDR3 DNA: TGTGCCAGCAGCGGAGGGACTAGCGGGGAGACCCAGTACTTC. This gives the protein CASSGGTSGETQYF.

The CDR3 coding sequence is TGTGCCTGGACCGGGAGCTCCTACGAGCAGTACTTC. Its protein is CAWTGSSYEQYF. The V and J genes are TRBV30 and TRBJ2-7; the D gene is possibly TRBD2 (6 bases). Germline assignment: CDR1 GTSNPN and CDR2 SVGIG (reference sequence). V was trimmed by 4 bases and J by 0 bases, leaving 7 bases between them. The CDR3 totals 12 residues.

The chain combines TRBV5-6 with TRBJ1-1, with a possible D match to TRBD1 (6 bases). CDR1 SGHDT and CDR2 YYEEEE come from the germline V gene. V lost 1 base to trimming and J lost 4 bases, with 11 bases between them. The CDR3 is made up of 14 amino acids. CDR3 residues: CASSLTGPPTEAFF. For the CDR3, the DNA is TGTGCCAGCAGCTTGACAGGGCCCCCCACTGAAGCTTTCTTT.